Listed below are T cell receptor beta chains from one sample, sequenced in a study of T cell changes during pregnancy in multiple sclerosis. Method: immunoSEQ multiplex PCR; TCRdb's copy keeps in-frame clones and lacks some. Among over 10,000 clones listed, roughly nine tenths were seen once. Source: CD8+ T cells from peripheral blood mononuclear cells, taken after pregnancy. The receptors come from a female donor in good health, enrolled as a control in a pregnancy study. Each CDR3 is given with its conserved first and last residue. The size field is filled for only some rows; it gives once, few, many or a size class.

V gene: TRBV6-5
clone size: NA
J gene: TRBJ1-6
CDR3 protein: CASSYNRLESSPLHF

V gene: TRBV13
clone size: once
J gene: NA
CDR3 protein: CASSYGTTYEQYF

V gene: TRBV10-3
clone size: NA
J gene: TRBJ2-1
CDR3 protein: CAISSGLGIPAGNEQFF

V gene: TRBV27
clone size: NA
J gene: TRBJ2-1
CDR3 protein: CASRTTYRDRVPFSYNEQFF

V gene: TRBV7-9
clone size: once
J gene: TRBJ2-5
CDR3 protein: CASSQLRVGETQYF

V gene: TRBV6-1
clone size: few
J gene: TRBJ1-4
CDR3 protein: CASSPDGATNEKLFF

V gene: TRBV4-1
clone size: once
J gene: TRBJ2-7
CDR3 protein: CASSQDSIAASYEQYF

V gene: TRBV4-1
clone size: NA
J gene: TRBJ1-1
CDR3 protein: CASSQDRYAGGNTEAFF

V gene: TRBV6-1
clone size: once
J gene: TRBJ2-1
CDR3 protein: CASSEGAGGEDEQFF

V gene: TRBV4-3
clone size: few
J gene: TRBJ1-1
CDR3 protein: CASSQGTENEAFF

V gene: TRBV6-4
clone size: NA
J gene: TRBJ2-1
CDR3 protein: CASSAVAGEYNEQFF

V gene: TRBV6-4
clone size: NA
J gene: TRBJ2-6
CDR3 protein: CASSDTRSGANVLTF

V gene: TRBV21-1
clone size: NA
J gene: TRBJ2-1
CDR3 protein: CASSWGGRRNEQFF

V gene: TRBV28
clone size: NA
J gene: TRBJ2-2
CDR3 protein: CASCLIDTGELFF

V gene: TRBV19
clone size: large
J gene: TRBJ1-5
CDR3 protein: CASSIGGELNRVGQPQHF

V gene: TRBV2
clone size: NA
J gene: TRBJ1-1
CDR3 protein: CASSVMNTEAFF

V gene: TRBV7-2
clone size: NA
J gene: TRBJ2-1
CDR3 protein: CASSSRDSGGGEQFF

V gene: TRBV27
clone size: NA
J gene: TRBJ2-1
CDR3 protein: CASSPIPVIAGVNSVSYNEQFF

V gene: TRBV10-2
clone size: NA
J gene: TRBJ1-2
CDR3 protein: CASSDHFAGLKGSYTF

V gene: TRBV4-1
clone size: once
J gene: TRBJ2-7
CDR3 protein: CASSQESGTGGSYEQYF

V gene: TRBV7-9
clone size: NA
J gene: TRBJ2-2
CDR3 protein: CASNLQGAVGELFF

V gene: TRBV9
clone size: NA
J gene: TRBJ2-3
CDR3 protein: CASRELAGGLGTQYF

V gene: TRBV4-3
clone size: NA
J gene: TRBJ2-2
CDR3 protein: CASSQDRNTGELFF

V gene: TRBV7-8
clone size: NA
J gene: TRBJ2-1
CDR3 protein: CASSFAGEGNEQFF

V gene: TRBV19
clone size: NA
J gene: TRBJ2-7
CDR3 protein: CASSIRGSGRVYEQYF

V gene: TRBV2
clone size: once
J gene: TRBJ2-7
CDR3 protein: CASSERGLEQYF

V gene: TRBV28
clone size: NA
J gene: TRBJ1-4
CDR3 protein: CASRAGQGESEKLFF

V gene: TRBV7-6
clone size: once
J gene: TRBJ2-7
CDR3 protein: CASSQMGLSYEQYF

V gene: TRBV5-6
clone size: NA
J gene: TRBJ2-7
CDR3 protein: CASTVAGTFPYEQYF

V gene: TRBV27
clone size: NA
J gene: TRBJ2-7
CDR3 protein: CASSFKGIHEQYF

V gene: TRBV5-5
clone size: few
J gene: TRBJ1-5
CDR3 protein: CASSLFQTGEQPQHF

V gene: TRBV5-1
clone size: few
J gene: TRBJ2-5
CDR3 protein: CASSLYGGGQETQYF

V gene: TRBV6-4
clone size: NA
J gene: TRBJ2-1
CDR3 protein: CASSVAGDASYNEQFF

V gene: TRBV4-2
clone size: medium-sized
J gene: TRBJ1-1
CDR3 protein: CASSHRDNEAFF

V gene: TRBV5-1
clone size: NA
J gene: TRBJ2-1
CDR3 protein: CASRKDRSNEQFF

V gene: TRBV7-2
clone size: NA
J gene: TRBJ2-1
CDR3 protein: CASSSQLAGGYNEQFF

V gene: TRBV4-3
clone size: medium-sized
J gene: TRBJ2-6
CDR3 protein: CASSQGQSISGANVLTF

V gene: TRBV30
clone size: once
J gene: TRBJ1-1
CDR3 protein: CAWIRGTEAFF

V gene: TRBV7-9
clone size: NA
J gene: TRBJ2-1
CDR3 protein: CASSFTRGLDNEQFF

V gene: TRBV19
clone size: NA
J gene: TRBJ2-7
CDR3 protein: CASSIEASGGAYEQYF

V gene: TRBV7-9
clone size: NA
J gene: TRBJ2-5
CDR3 protein: CASSSRLAGQETQYF

V gene: TRBV7-9
clone size: NA
J gene: TRBJ2-4
CDR3 protein: CASSPGGGWGSKNIQYF

V gene: TRBV28
clone size: once
J gene: TRBJ1-1
CDR3 protein: CASGKIRGNTEAFF

V gene: TRBV28
clone size: NA
J gene: TRBJ2-7
CDR3 protein: CATVSGTLNSEQYF